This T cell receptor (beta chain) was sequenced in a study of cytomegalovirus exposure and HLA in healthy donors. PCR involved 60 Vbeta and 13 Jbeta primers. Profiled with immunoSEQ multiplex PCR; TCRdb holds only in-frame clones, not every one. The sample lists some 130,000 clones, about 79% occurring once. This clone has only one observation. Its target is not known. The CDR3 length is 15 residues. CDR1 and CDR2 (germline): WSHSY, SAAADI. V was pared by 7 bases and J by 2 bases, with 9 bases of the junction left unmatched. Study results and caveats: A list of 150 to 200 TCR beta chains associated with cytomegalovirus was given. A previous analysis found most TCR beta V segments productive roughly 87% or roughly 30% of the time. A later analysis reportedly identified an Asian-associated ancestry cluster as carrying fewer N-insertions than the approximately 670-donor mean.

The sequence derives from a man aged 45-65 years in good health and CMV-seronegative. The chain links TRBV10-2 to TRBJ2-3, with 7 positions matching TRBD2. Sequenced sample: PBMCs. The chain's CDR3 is CASNPISGATDTQYF. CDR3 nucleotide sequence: TGCGCCAGCAACCCCATAAGCGGGGCCACAGATACGCAGTATTTT.